This TCR beta chain is from a study of monozygotic twins with inflammatory bowel disease. Study findings and constraints: Fewer shared clonotypes with others were found in IBD patients than in healthy twins, especially with disease activity. Data gave no support to a single strong signal or clonotype associated with IBD.

Each CDR3 protein gets one entry in TCRdb, which reprocessed the 5' RACE reads and gives no DNA. The sample totals approximately 110,000 distinct CDR3 sequences. A note on this clonotype: What it binds is unknown.

The CDR3 spans 13 residues. Germline values: CDR1 MNHEY, CDR2 SVGEGT. The rearrangement uses TRBV6-2 or TRBV6-3 and TRBJ2-7. The sequenced sample was blood. The clonotype originates from a human donor with ulcerative colitis or Crohn's disease, or a healthy co-twin of an affected twin (not recorded which). The CDR3 sequence: CASSSGLGYEQYF.